Given below is one T cell receptor beta chain in context. The data belong to a study of blood T cell repertoires in COVID-19. Study-wide background: Both acute and convalescent COVID-19 samples were obtained from the United States, Italy and Spain. PBMCs, B-cell-depleted T cells, or T cells provided the cDNA or gDNA that made up the material.

In the original workflow: Estimates of nucleated cell counts were drawn from the amplification of reference gene primers. Profiled with immunoSEQ multiplex PCR; TCRdb holds only in-frame clones, not every one. V and J calls and clone size follow that table, whereas D and trimming were derived from the DNA. The table lists about 260,000 clones, approximately 91% of them singletons. This CDR3 has 16 amino acids. With 5 bases removed from V and 1 base from J, the gap between germline ends came to 16 bases. In germline, CDR1 is SNHLY, CDR2 FYNNEI. The chain combines TRBV2 with TRBJ2-3; possible D gene TRBD2, 7 bases. The TCR sequence derives from a human donor in a cohort sampled during active COVID-19. Source material: peripheral blood. CDR3 residues: CASSISRGARTDTQYF. DNA for the CDR3: TGTGCCAGCAGTATTTCCCGGGGGGCCCGCACAGATACGCAGTATTTT.